The subject of this entry is one T cell receptor beta chain. As yet, its antigen is unknown. J gave up 4 bases and V 0 bases, and 7 bases lay outside the gene matches. The CDR3 runs to 16 residues. Germline V lookup: CDR1 SGHTA, CDR2 FQGNSA. The data originate from a study of vaccination and CD4 T cells after COVID-19. This sample's treatment: 10-day PBMC culture with coronavirus spike peptide pools or control peptides (ViraFEST assay). The Oncomine TCR Beta short-read assay was applied to DNA of cultured CD4+ T cells. MiXCR, applied by TCRdb to the PCR reads, yields one record per CDR3 protein. In the table there are about 7,100 distinct CDR3 sequences, 55% to 75% of which are singletons.

This sequence originates from a human donor who had recovered from COVID-19. Sample: CD4+ T cells from blood, cultured in vitro. The chain combines TRBV7-2 with TRBJ2-3; TRBD2 agrees at 7 bases. The CDR3 region has the DNA TGTGCCAGCAGCTTAGCAGCGGGGACCCTCGCAGATACGCAGTATTTT. Amino acids: CASSLAAGTLADTQYF.